The present T cell receptor beta chain was sequenced within a study of T-cell memory formation after mild COVID-19 (TCRdb year 2021). In terms of the full investigation: TCR sequence clusters from the two donors were largely donor specific. T-cell clones expanding and contracting after mild COVID-19 in two donors were tracked by longitudinal TCRalpha and TCRbeta repertoire sequencing. Two young, previously healthy adult volunteers made up the cohort, one male and one female. Points the paper makes about the study in general: Whether the second-wave clones peaking on day 37 were SARS-CoV-2 specific was not confirmed. The study included only a couple of mild cases, and larger cohorts that include severe cases with pre-infection samples were judged to be necessary. Some responding clones were detected in pre-infection memory, which suggested that pre-existing cross-reactive memory T cells had joined the SARS-CoV-2 response. Contracting CD4+ clones turned up mainly in the CM and EM memory subsets, whereas EMRA was where CD8+ clones were enriched. Balanced CD4/CD8 phenotypes were observed for clones contracting from day 15 to 85, whereas a bias towards CD4+ was observed for a second wave of clones expanding from day 15 to 37.

Ficoll-Paque density gradient centrifugation was used to isolate PBMCs. There are 16 amino acids in the CDR3, from cysteine to phenylalanine inclusive. The entry retains the CDR3 DNA only, 48 bases that are in frame from base 1. CDR1 is given as SGHNT and CDR2 as YENEEA, both from the germline V gene. V has 2 bases trimmed and J has 2 bases trimmed; junction bases matching no gene number 5. This clonotype was found a few times. Its antigen is still unknown. Per-base qualities were not stored, and no clone one base away is much larger. TCRdb names Illumina NovaSeq 6000 as the instrument used. Using 5'RACE with constant-segment primers, TCRalpha and TCRbeta cDNA libraries were constructed, with sample barcodes and unique molecular identifiers added in the process. RNA was extracted from every sample with Trizol reagent. Library amplification was performed in two PCR steps, and a second sample barcode and Illumina TruSeq adapters were introduced in the second step. Sequencing of the libraries was done on an Illumina NovaSeq, producing 2 x 150 bp paired-end reads. Per the original workflow: Demultiplexing of reads and collapsing into UMI-guided consensus sequences were performed with migec v1.2.7. With mixcr v2.1.11, UMI consensuses were aligned to TRA and TRB V and J templates and assembled into clonotypes. A clonotype was counted as expanded or contracted only if both edgeR and NoisET called the change significant, with noise models trained on biological replicates. For edgeR calls, the cutoffs were a false discovery rate-adjusted p below 0.01 and a log2 fold-change threshold of 1. As an exploratory analysis of dynamics, PCA with hierarchical clustering was applied to max-normalized trajectories of the 1000 most abundant clonotypes. Separately sequenced CD4+ and CD8+ repertoires were used to assign the CD4 or CD8 phenotype of responding clones. TCRdb ran its own pipeline on the public reads, namely fastp trimming at Q25 and MiXCR clone calling, and kept in-frame beta chains. CDR3 protein sequences are deduplicated, and each keeps its most common genes and DNA. The V and J calls here are based on TCRdb, not the publication. Counted in this sample were about 390,000 distinct CDR3 sequences; roughly 15% of them appeared once. Together, the top ten hold approximately 21% of the sample.

Sequencing was done on a sample of PBMCs or a T cell subset sorted from them (not recorded which). The clonotype originates from a man aged 18 to 30 who had mild COVID-19 (a few samples of this study predate the infection). The sample titles of this study are shuffled in the database, so cell type and time point are left out; the donor was told from shared clones. In this chain, TRBV11-3 is recombined with TRBJ2-3; 9 of the junction bases match TRBD2. The CDR3 region has the sequence CASSLRVAGATDTQYF. The nucleotide sequence is given as TGTGCCAGCAGCTTACGGGTAGCGGGGGCCACAGATACGCAGTATTTT.